The 11 T cell receptor beta chains in this list originate from one sample, sequenced in a study of blood T cells in healthy people across ages. Sample-barcoded 5' priming and a J-beta primer mix drove a second PCR of roughly 6 to 12 cycles. TCRdb reprocessed the 5' RACE reads via MiXCR and lists one record per CDR3 protein. The data contain approximately 800,000 distinct CDR3 sequences, 35% to 40% of them singletons. The specimen was blood. The origin of the receptors is a man younger than 30 in good health.

This clonotype was found a few times. J is TRBJ2-7 and V is TRBV20-1, with a tentative D call TRBD1 (6 bases). This CDR3 spans 15 amino acids. CDR1 and CDR2 (germline): DFQATT, SNEGSKA (reference sequence). Trimming took 0 bases from V and 2 from J, leaving 14 bases between them. DNA for the CDR3: TGCAGTGCTAGAGAGCAGGAGGACAGTCCCTACGAGCAGTACTTC. Translation gives CSAREQEDSPYEQYF.

In regard to this clonotype: It may be a read error: a sequence one base away is much more abundant. The chain has TRBV5-1 and TRBJ2-1; D is ambiguous. The CDR3 is 15 residues long. CDR1 and CDR2 from the germline V gene are SGHRS and YFSETQ. The CDR3, as DNA: TGCGTCAGCAGCTTGGCACTACAGAAATACAATGAGCAGTTCTTC. Its translation: CVSSLALQKYNEQFF.

This clonotype was observed a few times. The chain uses TRBV4-1 and TRBJ2-3; maybe TRBD1 (6 bases). The V end was cut by 0 bases, the J end by 0 bases, with 13 bases between. In germline, CDR1 is MGHRA, CDR2 YSYEKL. The CDR3 loop spans 17 amino acids. The CDR3 DNA follows: TGCGCCAGCAGCCAAGACCCCCGACAGGACAGCACAGATACGCAGTATTTT. Its translation: CASSQDPRQDSTDTQYF.

The V gene is TRBV5-1, the J gene TRBJ2-2; unclear D gene. This CDR3 is built from 16 residues. V was shortened by 0 bases and J by 0 bases, with 9 bases between the two germline ends. CDR1 is SGHRS, CDR2 YFSETQ, per germline. DNA of the CDR3: TGCGCCAGCAGCTTGGAGGACGGTTCGAACACCGGGGAGCTGTTTTTT. This translates into CASSLEDGSNTGELFF.

This clonotype has only a few counts. The chain uses TRBV4-1 and TRBJ1-1, with 9 bases identical to TRBD1. Trimming took 3 bases from V and 5 from J; bases not matched to a gene: 10. The CDR3 has 16 residues. Germline assignment: CDR1 MGHRA and CDR2 YSYEKL. The CDR3 here is CASSQGVTGGATEAFF. The DNA of the CDR3 is TGCGCCAGCAGCCAGGGAGTTACAGGGGGCGCGACTGAAGCTTTCTTT.

This rearrangement joins TRBV20-1 to TRBJ2-4; TRBD1 agrees at 8 bases. Matching the DNA end better, TRBJ2-7 makes the J call doubtful. The CDR3 loop spans 14 amino acids. Germline loops: CDR1 DFQATT, CDR2 SNEGSKA (reference sequence). The CDR3 coding sequence is TGCAGTGCTAGAGGTCGACAGGGGTCGAACGAGCAGTACTTC. This codes for CSARGRQGSNEQYF.

This clonotype was detected once. A read error may be the cause here, since a much bigger clone is one base away. The J gene is TRBJ2-5, the V gene TRBV12-5; perhaps TRBD1 as D (6 bases). This CDR3 comprises 14 residues. With 7 bases removed from V and 13 bases from J, the gap between germline ends came to 25 bases. CDR1 and CDR2 (germline): LGHNT, FRNRAP. For the CDR3, the DNA is TGTGCTAGTGCCGACAGGTATCGAACCTACGAGCGGTACTTC. Translation: CASADRYRTYERYF.

For this clonotype: A read error may explain this, as a much larger clone is one base away. The chain employs TRBV5-6 and TRBJ2-1; 7 bases agree with TRBD2. The V gene's germline CDR1 is SGHDT and CDR2 YYEEEE. There are 15 residues in the CDR3. The CDR3 DNA sequence: TGTGCCAACAGCTTGGGGGGGTTCTCCTACAATGAGCAGTTCTTC. This translates into CANSLGGFSYNEQFF.

This chain connects TRBV5-1 to TRBJ2-5; either TRBD1 or TRBD2 may fit D (5 bases each). Trimming took off 2 bases at V and 1 base at J, with 9 bases between the two ends. CDR1 is SGHRS and CDR2 is YFSETQ in the germline V gene. CDR3 length equals 14 residues. The CDR3 here is CASSFTGLQETQYF. The CDR3, as DNA: TGCGCCAGCAGCTTTACAGGACTCCAAGAGACCCAGTACTTC.

This clonotype was seen a handful of times. The V call is TRBV15, the J call TRBJ2-1, with D possibly being TRBD1 (5 bases). This CDR3 region has 16 residues. V dropped 1 base and J dropped 2 bases, with 12 bases sitting between them. CDR1 is LNHNV, CDR2 YYDKDF, per germline (reference sequence). The CDR3 DNA is TGTGCCACCAGCAGAGGCCTTAAGGGGACCTACAATGAGCAGTTCTTC. Its protein is CATSRGLKGTYNEQFF.

The V and J genes are TRBV4-3 and TRBJ2-5; D remains unclear. This CDR3 has 18 residues. Germline CDR1 LGHNA, CDR2 YSLEER. V was shortened by 0 bases and J by 1 base, with 18 bases between the two germline ends. CDR3 in DNA: TGCGCCAGCAGCCAAGATTTAGGGTATGAACAGTTCCAAGAGACCCAGTACTTC. Encoded protein: CASSQDLGYEQFQETQYF.